A selection of T cell receptor beta chains follows, all from one sample in a study of OX40 agonist ivuxolimab in advanced cancers. The protocol was immunoSEQ multiplex PCR, while the TCRdb copy is restricted to in-frame clones and leaves out a portion. Among roughly 28,000 clones listed, more than 60% were seen once. The input for sequencing was CD4+ or CD8+ T cells sorted from blood, taken in a trial of the OX40 agonist ivuxolimab. The receptors here all came from an adult with an advanced solid tumor such as melanoma, head and neck, liver or kidney cancer. CDR3s include the opening cysteine and the closing phenylalanine or tryptophan. D genes are given only for firm matches. A row's size may be missing; if present it is once, few, many or a size class.

V	D	J	size	CDR3	DNA
TRBV4-1	NA	TRBJ1-5	NA	CASSQVAGIDQPQHF	TGCGCCAGCAGCCAAGTCGCGGGGATTGATCAGCCCCAGCATTTT
TRBV27	TRBD2	TRBJ2-7	NA	CASSRTSISEQYF	TGTGCCAGCAGTCGGACTAGCATTAGCGAGCAGTACTTC
TRBV7-9	TRBD1	TRBJ2-7	few	CASSSTTGAIYEQYF	TGTGCCAGCAGCTCTACCACAGGGGCCATCTACGAGCAGTACTTC
TRBV7-9	TRBD1	TRBJ1-6	NA	CASSSGTGGHSPLHF	TGTGCCAGCAGCTCCGGGACAGGGGGTCATTCACCCCTCCACTTT
TRBV29-1	TRBD2	TRBJ2-1	NA	CSVGTSGNIGNEQFF	TGCAGCGTTGGGACTAGCGGGAATATTGGCAATGAGCAGTTCTTC
TRBV10-1	NA	TRBJ2-7	few	CASSDAGSSYEQYF	TGCGCCAGCAGTGACGCGGGGAGCTCCTACGAGCAGTACTTC
TRBV18	TRBD1	TRBJ2-5	NA	CASSPRAGQGNRFQETQYF	TGTGCCAGCTCACCAAGGGCGGGACAGGGTAATCGATTTCAAGAGACCCAGTACTTC
TRBV15	TRBD2	TRBJ2-1	NA	CATSRTSGEDNEQFF	TGTGCCACCAGCAGAACTAGCGGGGAGGACAATGAGCAGTTCTTC
TRBV14	TRBD1	TRBJ2-7	NA	CASSWRTGRSEQYF	TGTGCCAGCAGCTGGAGGACAGGCCGGAGCGAGCAGTACTTC
TRBV10-3	NA	TRBJ2-3	NA	CAIRAASTDTQYF	TGTGCCATCAGGGCAGCTAGCACAGATACGCAGTATTTT
TRBV7-8	NA	TRBJ2-3	NA	CASSLIPGSTTDTQYF	TGTGCCAGCAGCTTAATACCAGGCAGCACTACAGATACGCAGTATTTT
TRBV6-5	NA	TRBJ1-1	NA	CASSFLLKGVAEAFF	TGTGCCAGCAGTTTTCTACTTAAGGGCGTCGCTGAAGCTTTCTTT
TRBV11-2	NA	TRBJ2-7	NA	CASSFSSEQYF	TGTGCCAGCAGCTTTTCAAGCGAGCAGTACTTC
TRBV13	TRBD1	TRBJ1-3	NA	CASSPQTGAGNTIYF	TGTGCCAGCAGCCCGCAAACAGGGGCTGGAAACACCATATATTTT
TRBV30	NA	TRBJ2-7	NA	CAWRIQTYEQYF	TGTGCCTGGAGGATACAGACCTACGAGCAGTACTTC
TRBV10-3	NA	TRBJ1-5	once	CAISESQDRPQHF	TGTGCCATCAGTGAGTCCCAGGACCGGCCCCAGCATTTT
TRBV6-5	NA	TRBJ2-3	NA	CASSSVGTDTQYF	TGTGCCAGCAGTTCCGTAGGCACAGATACGCAGTATTTT
TRBV7-3	NA	TRBJ2-7	NA	CASSQGGRTAYEQYF	TGTGCCAGCAGCCAAGGAGGTAGAACCGCCTACGAGCAGTACTTC
TRBV7-9	TRBD1	TRBJ2-7	NA	CASTGDRAFWEQYF	TGTGCCAGCACAGGGGACAGGGCGTTCTGGGAGCAGTACTTC
TRBV11-3	TRBD1	TRBJ2-7	NA	CASSFWGQGHFYEQYF	TGTGCCAGCAGCTTTTGGGGACAGGGGCACTTCTACGAGCAGTACTTC
TRBV5-6	NA	TRBJ1-1	NA	CASSLTSLISQAFF	TGTGCCAGCAGCTTGACATCACTGATCTCACAAGCTTTCTTT
TRBV5-1	TRBD2	TRBJ2-1	once	CASSLVWGGNEQFF	TGCGCCAGCAGCTTGGTATGGGGGGGCAATGAGCAGTTCTTC
TRBV7-6	NA	TRBJ2-1	NA	CASSLGGGNEQFF	TGTGCCAGCAGCCTGGGGGGTGGCAATGAGCAGTTCTTC
TRBV9	NA	TRBJ2-1	NA	CASSSYDYNEQFF	TGTGCCAGCAGCTCTTACGACTACAATGAGCAGTTCTTC
TRBV11-3	NA	TRBJ2-5	NA	CASSLEPGPITQETQYF	TGTGCCAGCAGCTTAGAGCCGGGACCGATAACCCAAGAGACCCAGTACTTC
TRBV28	NA	TRBJ1-1	once	CASSLRVGNTEAFF	TGTGCCAGCAGTTTGAGGGTGGGGAACACTGAAGCTTTCTTT
TRBV6-5	TRBD1	TRBJ1-1	NA	CASGHRGSPNTEAFF	TGTGCCAGCGGACACAGGGGAAGTCCTAACACTGAAGCTTTCTTT
TRBV6-1	NA	TRBJ2-1	NA	CASAPGRGYNEQFF	TGTGCCAGCGCCCCCGGCCGGGGTTACAATGAGCAGTTCTTC
TRBV5-1	NA	TRBJ1-5	NA	CASSPRFGVNQPQHF	TGCGCCAGCAGCCCCCGGTTCGGGGTGAATCAGCCCCAGCATTTT
TRBV13	NA	TRBJ1-1	NA	CASSLGAGNRAFF	TGTGCCAGCAGCTTAGGGGCGGGGAACCGAGCTTTCTTT
TRBV7-9	TRBD2	TRBJ2-7	once	CASSTTGTSDYEQYF	TGTGCCAGCAGCACTACCGGGACTAGCGACTACGAGCAGTACTTC
TRBV28	TRBD1	TRBJ2-7	NA	CASSLWFVEGTGGPYEQYF	TGTGCCAGCAGTTTATGGTTCGTGGAAGGGACAGGGGGCCCCTACGAGCAGTACTTC
TRBV7-9	NA	TRBJ2-3	NA	CASSSLSTGDTQYF	TGTGCCAGCAGCTCCCTTTCTACGGGAGATACGCAGTATTTT